This is a list of T cell receptor beta chains from one sample in a study of cytomegalovirus exposure and HLA in healthy donors. Only in-frame clones appear in the TCRdb table, and some are missing; sequencing was by immunoSEQ multiplex PCR. There are 65,000 to 70,000 clones in the sample; around 70% occur only once, and over 9.5% lies in the top ten. The sample comprised PBMCs. The receptors originated from a woman aged 30 to 39 in good health and CMV-seronegative. Both conserved end residues are part of each CDR3. A D gene is named only where the DNA matches it firmly. Not all rows give a size; the values are once, few, many and, for expanded clones, a class.

d_call j_call v_call clone_size cdr3_nt cdr3_aa
. TRBJ1-3 TRBV19 . TGTGCCAGTAATACAGGTTACTCTGGAAACACCATATATTTT CASNTGYSGNTIYF
. TRBJ1-1 TRBV19 few TGTGCCAGTAGTATAGATTTTCTGCAGGGTAGAGGAGCTTTCTTT CASSIDFLQGRGAFF
. TRBJ2-7 TRBV6-1 . TGTGCCAGCAGTGCTGTGACTGGAGGTTACGAGCAGTACTTC CASSAVTGGYEQYF
. TRBJ2-7 TRBV2 once TGTGCCAGCAGAATCCCCGGCGGACACTACGAGCAGTACTTC CASRIPGGHYEQYF
TRBD1 TRBJ2-7 TRBV7-9 . TGTGCCAGCAGGTCGACAGGGAACTACTACGAGCAGTACTTC CASRSTGNYYEQYF
TRBD1 TRBJ2-7 TRBV30 . TGTGCCTGGGCAGGGGGCTGGAACGAGCAGTACTTC CAWAGGWNEQYF
. TRBJ2-7 TRBV9 . TGTGCCAGCAGCGTAGGCGACTTATACGAGCAGTACTTC CASSVGDLYEQYF
. TRBJ1-1 TRBV6-5 few TGTGCCAGCAGCCGGAACAACAGGGTCGGCGCTGAAGCTTTCTTT CASSRNNRVGAEAFF
TRBD1 TRBJ1-1 TRBV6-5 . TGTGCCAGCAGACTAGACAGGGACACTGAAGCTTTCTTT CASRLDRDTEAFF
. TRBJ1-2 TRBV5-4 . TGTGCCAGCAGTGGACGGACTGACTATGGCTACACCTTC CASSGRTDYGYTF